What follows are 26 T cell receptor beta chains derived from one specimen sequenced in a study of tissue T cells after allogeneic stem cell transplantation. Time point given: mouse harvest day 14 after allogeneic transplant. Mouse grafts combined 10^7 T-cell-depleted bone marrow cells with 10^6 splenic CD5+ T cells. The protocol was immunoSEQ multiplex PCR, while the TCRdb copy is restricted to in-frame clones and leaves out a portion. The sample yields roughly 4,200 clones, over 40% seen once. The sample taken for sequencing was lymph node tissue. The receptors were gathered from a female BALB/c mouse given C57BL/6 T cells with graft-versus-host disease after an allogeneic hematopoietic cell transplant.

As to this clone: Mouse gene names and germline throughout. The observed sequence ends 1 residue before the CDR3 terminus, with the missing tail filled in from the germline J gene. The chain carries TRBV13-2 and TRBJ2-4, with 9 bases aligning to TRBD2. From germline, CDR1 is NNHNN and CDR2 SYGAGS (reference sequence). The trim removed 0 bases at V and 7 bases at J, leaving 3 bases unmatched. The CDR3 has 14 amino acids. Partial CDR3 DNA: TGTGCCAGCGGTGATGCTGGGGGGGGCCACACCTTGTAC. It encodes CASGDAGGGHTLY. The full CDR3 sequence reads CASGDAGGGHTLYF.

This clone has only one observation. Genes and germline come from the mouse. The read finishes 1 residue shy of the CDR3 end, and the germline J gene is used to complete it. The rearrangement links TRBV31 to TRBJ2-4; D uncertain. Germline V CDR1 and CDR2: GKSSPN, SITVG. The CDR3 contains 13 residues. The V and J ends lost 0 bases and 1 base respectively, with 5 bases between them. The CDR3 reads CAWSLRGQNTLYF. CDR3 DNA (partial): TGTGCCTGGAGTCTCCGGGGTCAAAACACCTTGTAC.

In its sample, this clone was seen a few times. Gene names are the mouse ones. The CDR3 end is not reached by the read, which stops 1 residue before it; the germline J gene fills it in. The chain couples TRBV4 to TRBJ2-7; D unclear. This CDR3 has 12 amino acids. Per germline, CDR1 LGHDT and CDR2 YNNKQL (reference sequence). The V and J ends lost 4 bases and 4 bases respectively, with 8 bases between them. The CDR3 DNA, read in part, is TGTGCCAGCAGCTTGACTTTATATGAACAGTAC. Protein: CASSLTLYEQY. In full, the CDR3 reads CASSLTLYEQYF.

On this clone itself: Mismatch with germline at one junction end may stem from a read error. Gene names and germline refer to mouse. The observed sequence ends 1 residue before the CDR3 terminus, with the missing tail filled in from the germline J gene. The V call is TRBV13-1, the J call TRBJ2-7, with a possible D match to TRBD2 (6 bases). The CDR3 loop spans 15 amino acids. Germline-derived CDR1 and CDR2 are NSHNY and SYGAGN. CDR3 amino acids: CASGDATGLIYEQYF. The part of the CDR3 DNA that was read is TGTGCCAGCGGTGATGCAACGGGACTTATTTATGAACAGTAC.

Comment on this clone: The gene symbols are mouse symbols. The CDR3 end lies 1 residue beyond the end of the read and is filled in from the germline J gene. The J gene is TRBJ2-5, the V gene TRBV16; 8 bases line up with TRBD1. The V gene end was trimmed by 0 bases and the J gene end by 1 base; junction bases not matched to a gene: 6. CDR1 and CDR2 (germline): SGHSA, FRNQAP. The CDR3 is 17 residues long. The CDR3: CASSLDSLGQDQDTQYF. CDR3 bases read: TGTGCAAGCAGCTTAGATAGCCTGGGACAGGACCAAGACACCCAGTAC. Drawing the rest from reference TRBV16 and TRBJ2-5, the complete variable domain is NAGVIQTPRHKVTGKGQEATLWCEPISGHSAVFWYRQTIVQGLEFLTYFRNQAPIDDSGMPKERFSAQMPNQSHSTLKIQSTQPQDSAVYLCASSLDSLGQDQDTQYFGPGTRLLVL.

This clone appeared a single time. The gene names here belong to mouse. The read ends 1 residue before the CDR3 terminus; that terminus is restored from the germline J gene. The genes are TRBV12-1 and TRBJ2-2; perhaps TRBD2 as D (6 bases). Trimming removed 0 bases from V and 6 bases from J, with 10 bases in between. Germline V gene sequence: CDR1 SGHSN, CDR2 HYEKVE. This CDR3 is built from 14 residues. Incomplete CDR3 DNA: TGTGCCAGCTCTCTCACGACTGGCGCCGGGCAGCTCTAC. Encoded protein: CASSLTTGAGQLY. The full-length CDR3 reads as CASSLTTGAGQLYF.

This clone occurred a few times. All gene names here are mouse names. The read falls 1 residue short of the CDR3 end, and the missing part is taken from the germline J gene. The J gene is TRBJ1-2, the V gene TRBV2; no clear D. With 5 bases removed from V and 0 bases from J, the gap between germline ends came to 7 bases. The length of the CDR3 is 13 residues. Germline V CDR1 and CDR2: LGHNA, YSYQKL. CDR3 bases read: TGTGCCAGCAGCTTTACAACAAACTCCGACTACACC. Protein sequence: CASSFTTNSDYT. The full CDR3 protein is CASSFTTNSDYTF.

About this clone: Mouse gene names apply. Read sequence stops 1 residue before the CDR3 end, and the germline J gene provides the missing end. The chain carries TRBV3 and TRBJ1-6; no definite D call. Being an ORF, TRBJ1-6 has a function that is uncertain. Trimming cost V 1 base and J 7 bases, with 8 bases left between them. CDR1 is SNHLY, CDR2 FYNGKV, per germline (reference sequence). This CDR3 region has 14 residues. The covered CDR3 bases are TGTGCCAGCAGCTTAGAGGGTGGGAATTCGCCCCTCTAC. This codes for CASSLEGGNSPLY. The whole CDR3 region reads CASSLEGGNSPLYF.

Of note for this clone: The listed genes are named as in mouse. The read ends 1 residue shy of where the CDR3 ends; the end is completed using the germline J gene. V gene TRBV2 combines with J gene TRBJ1-4; 11 nucleotides match TRBD1. Germline CDR1 is LGHNA and CDR2 is YSYQKL. This CDR3 is built from 15 residues. V shed 1 base, J shed 11 bases, and the junction held 6 bases outside the gene matches. Here the CDR3 reads CASSQVRDRGWRLFF. CDR3 bases read: TGTGCCAGCAGCCAAGTCCGGGACAGGGGGTGGAGATTATTT. Together with reference TRBV2 and TRBJ1-4, the CDR3 gives the full variable domain: DPKIIQKPKYLVAVTGSEKILICEQYLGHNAMYWYRQSAKKPLEFMFSYSYQKLMDNQTASSRFQPQSSKKNHLDLQITALKPDDSATYFCASSQVRDRGWRLFFGHGTKLSVL.

This clone is medium-sized (0.01 to 0.1%) within its sample. The genes and germline here are from mouse. The read comes to an end 1 residue before the CDR3 does, leaving the germline J gene to fill in the end. The gene calls are TRBV3 and TRBJ1-2, with 9 bases fitting TRBD1. The germline CDR1 and CDR2 sequences are SNHLY and FYNGKV (reference sequence). V was pared by 5 bases and J by 5 bases, with 6 bases of the junction left unmatched. The CDR3 spans 14 residues. The sequenced part of the CDR3 DNA is TGTGCCAGCAGCCAGACAGGGGGAGGATCCGACTACACC. Protein sequence: CASSQTGGGSDYT. The whole CDR3 is CASSQTGGGSDYTF. Looking up the rest from reference TRBV3 and TRBJ1-2 gives the full variable domain: GPKVLQIPSHQIIDMGQMVTLNCDPVSNHLYFYWYKQILGQQMEFLVNFYNGKVMEKSKLFKDQFSVERPDGSYFTLKIQPTALEDSAVYFCASSQTGGGSDYTFGSGTRLLVI.

Concerning this clone: Any gene name here is a mouse gene name. The CDR3 loop reads CASSPTGGAPTGQLYF. CDR3 DNA, as far as it was read: TGTGCCAGCAGCCCTACTGGGGGGGCGCCCACCGGGCAGCTCTAC. This chain joins TRBV3 and TRBJ2-2, with 11 positions matching TRBD2. The read terminates 1 residue before the CDR3 end, so the remaining end is supplied by the germline J gene. CDR1 and CDR2 (germline): SNHLY, FYNGKV (reference sequence). With V trimmed by 5 bases and J by 4 bases, 6 bases remained unmatched. The CDR3 covers 16 residues.

As concerns this clone: The junction and the germline gene differ at one end; a read error may be behind it. Here the gene names and germline are mouse. The read stops 1 residue short of the end of the CDR3; the missing end is completed from the germline J gene. The chain carries TRBV29 and TRBJ2-7; D gene uncertain. This CDR3 comprises 14 residues. Germline CDR1 MSHET, CDR2 SYDVDS. Here the CDR3 reads CASSDTRSSYEQYF. CDR3 DNA, as far as it was read: TGTGCCAGCAGTGATACCAGGAGCTCCTATGAACAGTAC.

In its sample, this clone was seen a few times. Germline and genes here are mouse. The CDR3 end lies 1 residue beyond the end of the read and is filled in from the germline J gene. This chain joins TRBV12-1 and TRBJ2-7, with no clear D. CDR1 is SGHSN and CDR2 is HYEKVE in the germline V gene. CDR3 size: 11 residues. Trimming removed 2 bases at V and 3 bases at J, with 4 bases between. The CDR3 bases that were read are TGTGCCAGCTCTCCATACTATGAACAGTAC. Its translation is CASSPYYEQY. From start to end, the CDR3 is CASSPYYEQYF. Complete variable domain (other parts from reference TRBV12-1 and TRBJ2-7): DSGVVQSPRHIIKEKGGRSVLTCIPISGHSNVVWYQQTLGKELKFLIQHYEKVERDKGFLPSRFSVQQFDDYHSEMNMSALELEDSAMYFCASSPYYEQYFGPGTRLTVL.

A few counts support this clone. At one boundary the junction diverges from the germline segment, which might be a read error. Each gene name is a mouse one. CDR3 in amino acids: CASSSPVNQPPLF. CDR3 DNA, as far as it was read: TGCGCCAGCAGCTCACCAGTCAACCAGCCTCCGCTT. This chain connects TRBV4 to TRBJ1-5; unclear D gene. The CDR3 end is not reached by the read, which stops 1 residue before it; the germline J gene fills it in. CDR3 length equals 13 residues. Germline V gene lookup returns CDR1 LGHDT and CDR2 YNNKQL (reference sequence).

As to this clone: Gene names follow the mouse nomenclature. The sequenced fragment ends 1 residue before the CDR3 boundary, so the rest is inferred from the germline J gene. J is TRBJ2-7 and V is TRBV23; the table's D call, TRBD2, has no DNA check behind it. The CDR3 is made up of 13 amino acids. The V gene's germline CDR1 is KGHTA and CDR2 FQNQQP. CDR3 sequence: CSSSRDWAYEQYF. The CDR3 bases that were read are TGCTCCAGCAGTCGGGACTGGGCCTATGAACAGTAC.

The sample holds a few counts of this clone. Genes and germline are mouse. The read terminates 1 residue ahead of where the CDR3 ends, so the germline J gene completes it. The chain employs TRBV12-1 and TRBJ1-6, with 9 bases lining up with TRBD1. TRBJ1-6 is filed as an ORF, its function uncertain. Germline loops: CDR1 SGHSN, CDR2 HYEKVE. The trim removed 4 bases at V and 9 bases at J, leaving 3 bases unmatched. This CDR3 comprises 13 residues. CDR3 amino acids: CASSRQGGSPLYF. CDR3 DNA, as far as it was read: TGTGCCAGCTCAAGACAGGGGGGTTCGCCCCTCTAC.

Only a few counts were recorded for this clone. Each gene name is a mouse one. From the germline J gene comes the end of the CDR3, since the read stops 1 residue before it. The rearrangement joins TRBV3 to TRBJ2-2; 11 bases align to TRBD2. The CDR3 extends over 16 amino acids. The germline V gene has CDR1 SNHLY and CDR2 FYNGKV (reference sequence). Losses at the gene ends were 6 bases for V and 1 base for J; bases not matched to a gene: 4. The sequenced part of the CDR3 DNA is TGTGCCAGCAGTCTGGGACTGGGGGTAAACACCGGGCAGCTCTAC. As protein: CASSLGLGVNTGQLY. The full CDR3 sequence reads CASSLGLGVNTGQLYF.

This clone showed up just a few times. Gene names denote mouse genes. The read comes to an end 1 residue before the CDR3 does, leaving the germline J gene to fill in the end. The rearrangement uses TRBV16 and TRBJ2-5, with 8 bases fitting TRBD1. This CDR3 is 14 amino acids long. Germline V CDR1 and CDR2: SGHSA, FRNQAP. V trimming: 7 bases; J trimming: 1 base; junction bases outside the gene matches: 4. The CDR3 loop reads CASTPTGDQDTQYF. The sequenced part of the CDR3 DNA is TGTGCAAGCACCCCGACAGGGGACCAAGACACCCAGTAC.

Comments on this clone: Gene names and germline match the mouse. The sequenced fragment ends 1 residue before the CDR3 boundary, so the rest is inferred from the germline J gene. The chain joins TRBV5 to TRBJ1-1; D remains unclear. The V gene's germline CDR1 is LGHNA and CDR2 YNLKQL (reference sequence). The CDR3 sequence is 14 residues long. Trimming left V 0 bases short and J 1 base short, with 6 bases between. The sequenced part of the CDR3 DNA is TGTGCCAGCAGCCAAGATCTAGGGAACACAGAAGTCTTC. It translates to CASSQDLGNTEVF. The whole CDR3 region reads CASSQDLGNTEVFF.

Only one count was recorded for this clone. The genes and germline here are from mouse. The read ends 1 residue early relative to the CDR3; the germline J gene fills the gap. The chain links TRBV12-1 to TRBJ2-1; D perhaps matches TRBD1 (6 bases). Trimming left V 2 bases short and J 1 base short, with 8 bases between. This CDR3 is built from 14 residues. From germline, CDR1 is SGHSN and CDR2 HYEKVE. The CDR3 bases that were read are TGTGCCAGCTCTCACAGGGAGAACTATGCTGAGCAGTTC. Its protein is CASSHRENYAEQF. The full-length CDR3 reads as CASSHRENYAEQFF.

Of note for this clone: Gene labels here are mouse ones. The read ends 1 residue before the CDR3 terminus; that terminus is restored from the germline J gene. The chain is built from TRBV24 and TRBJ2-1; D could derive from TRBD1 or TRBD2 (5 bases each). The length of the CDR3 is 17 residues. The ends were cut back, 3 bases at V and 1 base at J, with 16 bases in the middle. Looked up from germline, CDR1 is KGHTA and CDR2 is FRNEEI. The CDR3 sequence is CASSLSPGRGNYAEQFF. The sequenced part of the CDR3 DNA is TGTGCCAGCAGTCTCTCCCCGGGACGGGGGAACTATGCTGAGCAGTTC.

Worth noting for this clone: Gene labels here are mouse ones. The CDR3 extends 1 residue past the end of the read, so its final part is completed from the germline J gene. The rearrangement links TRBV13-3 to TRBJ1-3, with no clear D. Germline lookup yields CDR1 NNHDY and CDR2 SYVADS. This CDR3 comprises 12 residues. Between the trimmed V and J ends, which lost 5 bases and 4 bases, there was a span of 7 bases. Here the CDR3 reads CASRRQGNTLYF. Partial CDR3 DNA: TGTGCCAGCAGGCGACAAGGAAATACGCTCTAT.

Concerning this clone: Gene names denote mouse genes. The sequence runs out 1 residue before the end of the CDR3; the remainder is reconstructed from the germline J gene. This sequence joins TRBV26 and TRBJ2-7; D remains unclear. This CDR3 region has 13 residues. The germline V and J ends were trimmed by 0 bases and 2 bases, with 5 bases remaining between them. Germline V lookup: CDR1 KGHPV, CDR2 FQNQEV (reference sequence). The CDR3 DNA, read in part, is TGTGCCAGCAGTCTGTCAGTCACCTATGAACAGTAC. Protein sequence: CASSLSVTYEQY. The CDR3 reads in full as CASSLSVTYEQYF.

Note on this clone: Relative to the germline gene, one junction end is altered; a read error may explain this. These gene names are mouse names. The read ends 1 residue shy of where the CDR3 ends; the end is completed using the germline J gene. The rearrangement uses TRBV13-1 and TRBJ2-7, with 8 bases that match TRBD1. The CDR3 spans 15 residues. Germline assignment: CDR1 NSHNY and CDR2 SYGAGN. CDR3 DNA (partial): TGTGCCAGCGGTGATGGCAGGGGGCGAGGAGAGGAACAGTAC. This translates into CASGDGRGRGEEQY. The CDR3 in full is CASGDGRGRGEEQYF.

Concerning this clone itself: Genes and germline come from the mouse. The read finishes 1 residue shy of the CDR3 end, and the germline J gene is used to complete it. The rearrangement joins TRBV26 to TRBJ2-7; D possibly corresponds to TRBD1 (6 bases). The length of the CDR3 is 12 residues. Germline V gives CDR1 KGHPV, CDR2 FQNQEV (reference sequence). V dropped 7 bases and J dropped 3 bases, with 10 bases sitting between them. CDR3 sequence: CASNQGGYEQYF. CDR3 DNA, as far as it was read: TGTGCCAGCAACCAAGGGGGCTATGAACAGTAC.

About this clone: The genes and germline here are from mouse. The read halts 1 residue ahead of the CDR3 end, with the missing end drawn from the germline J gene. This rearrangement joins TRBV14 to TRBJ2-5; D remains unclear. CDR1 is SGHDT, CDR2 FRDEAV, per germline. V lost 2 bases and J lost 0, with 4 bases in between. The CDR3 totals 13 residues. The sequenced part of the CDR3 DNA is TGTGCCAGCAGTTTGGGCAACCAAGACACCCAGTAC. It encodes CASSLGNQDTQY. The complete CDR3 sequence is CASSLGNQDTQYF.